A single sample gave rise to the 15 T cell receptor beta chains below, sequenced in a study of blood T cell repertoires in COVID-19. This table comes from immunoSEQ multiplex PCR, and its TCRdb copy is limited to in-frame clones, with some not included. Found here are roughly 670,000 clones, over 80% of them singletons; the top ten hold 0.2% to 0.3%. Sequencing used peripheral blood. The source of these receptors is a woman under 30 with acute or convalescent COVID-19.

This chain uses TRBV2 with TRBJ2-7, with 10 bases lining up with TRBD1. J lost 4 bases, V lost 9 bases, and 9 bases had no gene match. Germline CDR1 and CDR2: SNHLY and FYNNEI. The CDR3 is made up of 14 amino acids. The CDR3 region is CARSGTGEGYEQYF. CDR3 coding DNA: TGTGCCAGGTCCGGGACAGGGGAGGGATACGAGCAGTACTTC.

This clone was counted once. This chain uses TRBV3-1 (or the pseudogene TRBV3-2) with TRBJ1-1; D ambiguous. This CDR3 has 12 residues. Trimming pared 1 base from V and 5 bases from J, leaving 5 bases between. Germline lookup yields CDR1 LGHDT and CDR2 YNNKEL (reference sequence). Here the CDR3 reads CASSQGRTEAFF. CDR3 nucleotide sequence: TGTGCCAGCAGCCAAGGGCGGACTGAAGCTTTCTTT.

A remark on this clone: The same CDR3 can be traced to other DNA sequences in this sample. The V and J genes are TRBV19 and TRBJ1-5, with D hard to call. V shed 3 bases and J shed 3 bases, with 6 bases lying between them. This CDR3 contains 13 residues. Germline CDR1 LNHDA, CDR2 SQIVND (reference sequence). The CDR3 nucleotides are TGTGCCAGTAGTATCCAGTCCAATCAGCCCCAGCATTTT. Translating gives CASSIQSNQPQHF.

The chain's CDR3 is CASSIDNGGRGGYTF. In DNA form, the CDR3 reads TGTGCCAGTAGTATAGATAACGGGGGTCGTGGTGGCTACACCTTC. V is TRBV19 and J is TRBJ1-2, with D tentatively TRBD1 (5 bases). In germline, CDR1 is LNHDA, CDR2 SQIVND (reference sequence). The CDR3 loop spans 15 amino acids. V was trimmed by 0 bases and J by 7 bases, leaving 15 bases between them.

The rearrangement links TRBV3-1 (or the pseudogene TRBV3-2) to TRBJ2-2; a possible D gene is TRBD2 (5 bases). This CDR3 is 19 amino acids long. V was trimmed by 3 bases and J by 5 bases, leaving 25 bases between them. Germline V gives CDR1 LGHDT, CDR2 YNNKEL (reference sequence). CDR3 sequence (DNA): TGTGCCAGCAGCCAGAGTTTGTGGGGTCGAGACCGGGGAACCGGGGAGCTGTTTTTT. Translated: CASSQSLWGRDRGTGELFF.

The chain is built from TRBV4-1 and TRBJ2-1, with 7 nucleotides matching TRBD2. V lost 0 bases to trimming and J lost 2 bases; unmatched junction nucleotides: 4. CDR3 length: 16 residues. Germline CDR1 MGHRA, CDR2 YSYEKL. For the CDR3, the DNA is TGCGCCAGCAGCCAAGATGGGCGGGGGACCTACAATGAGCAGTTCTTC. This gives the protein CASSQDGRGTYNEQFF.

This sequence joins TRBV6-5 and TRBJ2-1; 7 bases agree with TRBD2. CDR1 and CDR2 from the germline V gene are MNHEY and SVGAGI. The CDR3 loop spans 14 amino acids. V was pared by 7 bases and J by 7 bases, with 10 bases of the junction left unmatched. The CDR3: CASTLPGGLNEQFF. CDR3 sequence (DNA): TGTGCCAGCACCCTCCCGGGGGGTTTAAATGAGCAGTTCTTC.

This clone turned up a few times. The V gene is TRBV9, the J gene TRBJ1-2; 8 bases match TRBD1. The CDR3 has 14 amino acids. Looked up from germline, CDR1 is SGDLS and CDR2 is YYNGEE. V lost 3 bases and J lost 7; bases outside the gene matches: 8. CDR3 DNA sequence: TGTGCCAGCAGCGCCGAAGGACAGGGAGGTGGCTACACCTTC. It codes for CASSAEGQGGGYTF. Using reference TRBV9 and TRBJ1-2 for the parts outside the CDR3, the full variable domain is DSGVTQTPKHLITATGQRVTLRCSPRSGDLSVYWYQQSLDQGLQFLIQYYNGEERAKGNILERFSAQQFPDLHSELNLSSLELGDSALYFCASSAEGQGGGYTFGSGTRLTVV.

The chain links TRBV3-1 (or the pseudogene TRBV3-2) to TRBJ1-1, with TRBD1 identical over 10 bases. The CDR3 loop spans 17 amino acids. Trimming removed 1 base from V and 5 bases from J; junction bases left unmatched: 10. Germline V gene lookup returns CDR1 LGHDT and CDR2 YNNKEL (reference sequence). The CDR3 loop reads CASSQGGTGAPETEAFF. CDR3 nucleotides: TGTGCCAGCAGCCAAGGGGGGACAGGGGCCCCAGAAACTGAAGCTTTCTTT.

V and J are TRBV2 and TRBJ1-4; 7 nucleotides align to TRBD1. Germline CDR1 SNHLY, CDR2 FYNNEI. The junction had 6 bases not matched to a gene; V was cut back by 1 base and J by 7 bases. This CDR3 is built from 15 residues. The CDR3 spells CASSEGDRDTEKLFF. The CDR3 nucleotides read TGTGCCAGCAGTGAAGGAGACAGGGATACTGAAAAACTGTTTTTT.

CDR3 sequence (DNA): TGTGCCAGCAGCTCCAGGGTACACACTGAAGCTTTCTTT. This encodes CASSSRVHTEAFF. V and J are TRBV5-4 and TRBJ1-1, with D tentatively TRBD1 (5 bases). The length of the CDR3 is 13 residues. Between the trimmed V and J ends, which lost 3 bases and 3 bases, there was a span of 9 bases. CDR1 SGHNT and CDR2 YYREEE come from the germline V gene (reference sequence).

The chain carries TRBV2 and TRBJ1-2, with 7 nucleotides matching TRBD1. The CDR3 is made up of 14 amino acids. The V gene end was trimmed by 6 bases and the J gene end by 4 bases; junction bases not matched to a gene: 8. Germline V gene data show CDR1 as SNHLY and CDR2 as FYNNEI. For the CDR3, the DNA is TGTGCCAGCAGGCCAGGGGGACTGGTCTATGGCTACACCTTC. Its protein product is CASRPGGLVYGYTF.

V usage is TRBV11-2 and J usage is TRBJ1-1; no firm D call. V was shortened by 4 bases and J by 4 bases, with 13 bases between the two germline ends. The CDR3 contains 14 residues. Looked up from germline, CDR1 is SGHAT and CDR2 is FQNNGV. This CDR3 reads CASSWLRVGTEAFF. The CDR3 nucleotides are TGTGCCAGCAGCTGGCTACGGGTTGGCACTGAAGCTTTCTTT. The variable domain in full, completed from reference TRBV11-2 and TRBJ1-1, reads EAGVAQSPRYKIIEKRQSVAFWCNPISGHATLYWYQQILGQGPKLLIQFQNNGVVDDSQLPKDRFSAERLKGVDSTLKIQPAKLEDSAVYLCASSWLRVGTEAFFGQGTRLTVV.

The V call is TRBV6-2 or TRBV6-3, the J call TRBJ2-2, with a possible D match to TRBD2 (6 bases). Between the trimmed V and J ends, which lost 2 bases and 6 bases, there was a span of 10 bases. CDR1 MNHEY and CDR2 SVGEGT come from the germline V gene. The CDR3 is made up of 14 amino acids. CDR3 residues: CASSYGTSPGELFF. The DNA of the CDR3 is TGTGCCAGCAGTTACGGTACTAGCCCCGGGGAGCTGTTTTTT.

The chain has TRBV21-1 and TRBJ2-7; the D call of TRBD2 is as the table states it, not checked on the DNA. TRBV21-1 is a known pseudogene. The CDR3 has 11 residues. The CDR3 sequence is CASNRVYEQYF. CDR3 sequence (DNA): TGTGCCAGCAACCGAGTCTACGAGCAGTACTTC.